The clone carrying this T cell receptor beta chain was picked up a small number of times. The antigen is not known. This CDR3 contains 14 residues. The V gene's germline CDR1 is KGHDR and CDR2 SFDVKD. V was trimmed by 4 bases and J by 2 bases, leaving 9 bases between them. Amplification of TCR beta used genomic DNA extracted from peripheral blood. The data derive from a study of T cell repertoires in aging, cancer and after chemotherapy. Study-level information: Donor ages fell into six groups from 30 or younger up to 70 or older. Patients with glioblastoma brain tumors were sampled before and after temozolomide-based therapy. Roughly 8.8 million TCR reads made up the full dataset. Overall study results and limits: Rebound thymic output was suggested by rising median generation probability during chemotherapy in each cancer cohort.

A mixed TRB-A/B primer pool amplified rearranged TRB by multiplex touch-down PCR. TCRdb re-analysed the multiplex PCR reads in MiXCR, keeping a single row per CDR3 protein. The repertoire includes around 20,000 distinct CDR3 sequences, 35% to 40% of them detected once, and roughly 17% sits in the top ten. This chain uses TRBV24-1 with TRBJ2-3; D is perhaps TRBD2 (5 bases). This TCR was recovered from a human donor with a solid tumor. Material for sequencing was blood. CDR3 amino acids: CATSDPGDTDTQYF. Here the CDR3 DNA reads TGTGCCACCAGTGACCCCGGGGACACAGATACGCAGTATTTT.